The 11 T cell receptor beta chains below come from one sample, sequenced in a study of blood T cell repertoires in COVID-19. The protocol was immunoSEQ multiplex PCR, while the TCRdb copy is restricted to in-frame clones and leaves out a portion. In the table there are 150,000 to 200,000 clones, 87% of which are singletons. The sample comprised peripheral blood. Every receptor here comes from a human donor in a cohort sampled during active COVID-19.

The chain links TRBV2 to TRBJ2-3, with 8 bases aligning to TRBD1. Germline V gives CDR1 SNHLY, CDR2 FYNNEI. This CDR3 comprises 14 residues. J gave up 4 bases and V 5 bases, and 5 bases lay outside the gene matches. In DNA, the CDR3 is TGTGCCAGCAGTACCGACAGGGGCGCAGATACGCAGTATTTT. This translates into CASSTDRGADTQYF. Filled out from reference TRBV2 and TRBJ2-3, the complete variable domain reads EPEVTQTPSHQVTQMGQEVILRCVPISNHLYFYWYRQILGQKVEFLVSFYNNEISEKSEIFDDQFSVERPDGSNFTLKIRSTKLEDSAMYFCASSTDRGADTQYFGPGTRLTVL.

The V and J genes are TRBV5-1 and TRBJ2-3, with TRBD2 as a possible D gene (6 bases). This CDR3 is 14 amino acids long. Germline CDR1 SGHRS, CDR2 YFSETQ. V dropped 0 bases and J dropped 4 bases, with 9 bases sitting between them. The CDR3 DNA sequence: TGCGCCAGCAGCTTGGGTAGCGGATCAGATACGCAGTATTTT. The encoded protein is CASSLGSGSDTQYF.

CDR3 residues: CAWSVMIGDYGYTF. In nucleotides, the CDR3 is TGTGCCTGGAGTGTAATGATCGGAGACTATGGCTACACCTTC. The genes are TRBV30 and TRBJ1-2; D gene uncertain. Germline assignment: CDR1 GTSNPN and CDR2 SVGIG (reference sequence). CDR3 length: 14 residues. V was clipped by 0 bases and J by 3 bases, with 11 bases between them.

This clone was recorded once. The CDR3, as DNA: TGTGCCAGCAGCTCCGGGACAGCGATCTACGAGCAGTACTTC. Its protein is CASSSGTAIYEQYF. J is TRBJ2-7 and V is TRBV7-9; 7 bases line up with TRBD1. Germline loops: CDR1 SEHNR, CDR2 FQNEAQ (reference sequence). V dropped 4 bases and J dropped 3; count of bases not matched to a gene: 6. The CDR3 contains 14 residues.

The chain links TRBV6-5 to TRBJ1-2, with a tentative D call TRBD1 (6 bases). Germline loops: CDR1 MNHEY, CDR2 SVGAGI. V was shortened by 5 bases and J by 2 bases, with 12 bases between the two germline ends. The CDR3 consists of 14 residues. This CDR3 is CASSLRGSNYGYTF. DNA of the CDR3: TGTGCCAGCAGTCTAAGGGGGTCCAACTATGGCTACACCTTC.

CDR3 DNA: TGCGCCAGCAGCTTGGGACAGGGGCCCGGCACTGAAGCTTTCTTT. Its protein product is CASSLGQGPGTEAFF. The V call is TRBV5-1, the J call TRBJ1-1; 8 positions match TRBD1. The V gene end was trimmed by 0 bases and the J gene end by 4 bases; junction bases not matched to a gene: 5. Germline assignment: CDR1 SGHRS and CDR2 YFSETQ. The CDR3 is 15 amino acids.

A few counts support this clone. The CDR3 here is CASSLLGETEAFF. DNA for the CDR3: TGTGCCAGCAGTTTATTAGGAGAGACTGAAGCTTTCTTT. The chain uses TRBV28 and TRBJ1-1, with D uncertain. CDR3 length: 13 amino acids. The germline V gene has CDR1 MDHEN and CDR2 SYDVKM. V was pared by 1 base and J by 5 bases, with 8 bases between.

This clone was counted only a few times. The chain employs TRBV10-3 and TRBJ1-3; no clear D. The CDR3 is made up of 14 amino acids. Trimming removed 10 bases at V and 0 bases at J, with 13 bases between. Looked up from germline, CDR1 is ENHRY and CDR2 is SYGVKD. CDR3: CATADSSSGNTIYF. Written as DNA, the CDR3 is TGTGCCACCGCTGACTCGAGCTCTGGAAACACCATATATTTT.

The CDR3 DNA sequence: TGTGCCAGTAGTACGTTAGGGCAGGGGACCTACGAGCAGTACTTC. This translates into CASSTLGQGTYEQYF. The chain joins TRBV19 to TRBJ2-7; D possibly corresponds to TRBD1 (6 bases). CDR1 is LNHDA and CDR2 is SQIVND in the germline V gene (reference sequence). The CDR3 extends over 15 amino acids. V was cut by 4 bases and J by 2 bases, with 15 bases left in between.

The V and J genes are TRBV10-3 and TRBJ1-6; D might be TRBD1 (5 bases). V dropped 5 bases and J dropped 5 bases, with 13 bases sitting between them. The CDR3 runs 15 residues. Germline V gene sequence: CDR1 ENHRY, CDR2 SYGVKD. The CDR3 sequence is CAISSRGGDNSPLHF. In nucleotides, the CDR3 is TGTGCCATCAGTTCCCGGGGGGGGGATAATTCACCCCTCCACTTT.

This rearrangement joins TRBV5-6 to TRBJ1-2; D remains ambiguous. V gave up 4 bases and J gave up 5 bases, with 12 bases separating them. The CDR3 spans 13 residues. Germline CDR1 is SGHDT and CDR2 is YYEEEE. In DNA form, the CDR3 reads TGTGCCAGCAGCGACGACCAGAGGTATGGCTACACCTTC. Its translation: CASSDDQRYGYTF.